This T cell receptor (beta chain) stems from a study of T cells after yellow fever vaccination (dated by TCRdb to about 2019). Regarding the study in general: The SMART-Seq v4 Ultra Low Input RNA kit was used to prepare libraries from fractions with low cell numbers. Bulk TCR alpha and beta repertoires were sequenced longitudinally to track T-cell clones before and after primary and booster YFV17D yellow fever vaccination. Two healthy male donors, one aged 18 to 29 and one aged 30 to 40 years, made up the cohort. Blood was drawn at multiple timepoints before and after primary and secondary immunization, with bulk PBMC replicates and cell subsets isolated.

Sequencing was performed on an Illumina NovaSeq 6000. TCR cDNA was synthesized by 5'RACE template switching, which introduced a universal primer site and unique molecular identifiers. Priming of cDNA synthesis was performed from both the TCR alpha and TCR beta constant segments. Library amplification involved two PCR steps, and the second step added sample barcodes and sequencing adapters. Sequencing of the libraries was done on either Illumina HiSeq 2500 (2x100 bp) or NovaSeq (2x150 bp). The paper's processing steps were these. Reads were demultiplexed and collapsed into UMI consensus sequences with MIGEC, and V(D)J alignment was performed with MiXCR. Clonotypes responding to the vaccine were identified with edgeR on replicate PBMC samples, with the criteria of FDR below 0.01 and a log2 fold change above 5 up to day 15. Bulk clonotypes were assigned CD4 or CD8 identity according to which sequenced CD4 or CD8 repertoire held them at higher abundance. Through fastp at Q25 and MiXCR, TCRdb rebuilt clones from the public reads, retaining in-frame beta chains. Each record represents a unique CDR3 protein, reported with the most common genes and DNA among its rows. For this entry, the V and J calls and clone size follow TCRdb and not the study's own pipeline. This sample gives a few hundred thousand distinct CDR3 sequences in total; 4.1% of them show up just once. The ten most abundant clones make up about 26% of the sample.

About this clonotype: What this receptor recognizes is not known. Base qualities are not recorded, but no much larger clone differs from it by a single base.

The full study reports these points: After the booster, most of the clones that had expanded following primary vaccination were detected again (almost 98% of CD4 and around 90% of CD8), which suggests that memory was broadly maintained. Only two donors were included in the study, so the extent to which the findings can be generalized is limited. FACS-sorted repertoires could contain abundant contaminating clonotypes from the bulk population, so computational filtering was required. Compared with the primary T-cell response, the secondary T-cell response was weaker but faster, peaking on day 5 rather than day 15. A small fraction of clonotypes appeared in both the CD4 and CD8 compartments, likely as a result of convergent recombination.

The CDR3 has 13 amino acids, counting the end cysteine and phenylalanine. The only DNA kept is the CDR3, 39 bases in frame from the first base. From V the trimming removes 11 bases and from J it removes 7 bases, while the gene matches leave 10 bases of the junction unaccounted for. The treatment or condition tag for this specimen amounts to: live attenuated yellow fever vaccine strain. At each blood-draw timepoint, two biological replicates of bulk PBMCs were collected. PBMCs were isolated from peripheral blood using a standard Ficoll-Paque protocol. TriZol was used to extract RNA from bulk PBMCs, from CD4 and CD8 fractions, and from dextramer-positive and dextramer-negative fractions.

The input for sequencing was PBMCs, taken 5 days after the yellow fever booster vaccination. The sequence derives from a young man who received the YFV17D yellow fever vaccine. Recombination linked TRBV12-3 or TRBV12-4 to TRBJ1-4; 7 central nucleotides agree with TRBD1. The nucleotide sequence reads TGTGCCTGCTCGGACAGGCGTTCTGAAAAACTGTTTTTT. It encodes CACSDRRSEKLFF.